The 24 T cell receptor beta chains listed next were all sequenced from one sample in a study of T cell responses to AZD1222 COVID-19 vaccine. Profiling relied on immunoSEQ multiplex PCR, and the TCRdb table lists in-frame clones only, not all of them. The table shows roughly 170,000 clones, with about 90% occurring only once. The sample in question was peripheral blood, obtained on day 0 of AZD1222 vaccination. The receptors originated from an adult in good health.

This clone was found a few times. This chain uses TRBV9 with TRBJ1-1; D unclear. Germline lookup yields CDR1 SGDLS and CDR2 YYNGEE. The CDR3 spans 13 residues. The germline V and J ends were trimmed by 0 bases and 9 bases, with 12 bases remaining between them. The CDR3 DNA sequence: TGTGCCAGCAGCGTAGAAGGAGGCAGGCAAGCTTTCTTT. The encoded protein is CASSVEGGRQAFF. The whole variable domain, remainder taken from reference TRBV9 and TRBJ1-1, is DSGVTQTPKHLITATGQRVTLRCSPRSGDLSVYWYQQSLDQGLQFLIQYYNGEERAKGNILERFSAQQFPDLHSELNLSSLELGDSALYFCASSVEGGRQAFFGQGTRLTVV.

V gene TRBV15 combines with J gene TRBJ1-2; tentative D call: TRBD1 (6 bases). This CDR3 is 14 amino acids long. Germline CDR1 and CDR2: LNHNV and YYDKDF (reference sequence). Trimming cost V 0 bases and J 6 bases, with 11 bases left between them. The CDR3 DNA sequence: TGTGCCACCAGCAGAGATTTTACAGGGAATGGCTACACCTTC. It yields the protein CATSRDFTGNGYTF.

This rearrangement joins TRBV3-1 (or the pseudogene TRBV3-2) to TRBJ1-4; D perhaps matches TRBD1 (6 bases). CDR3 length: 16 amino acids. Germline lookup yields CDR1 LGHDT and CDR2 YNNKEL (reference sequence). V was shortened by 0 bases and J by 4 bases, with 12 bases between the two germline ends. The CDR3 region is CASSQETGTYNEKLFF. The CDR3 DNA follows: TGTGCCAGCAGCCAAGAGACAGGAACCTATAATGAAAAACTGTTTTTT.

The chain employs TRBV12-3 or TRBV12-4 and TRBJ1-2; 10 bases map to TRBD1. V dropped 5 bases and J dropped 7; count of bases not matched to a gene: 4. This CDR3 has 13 amino acids. The CDR3 DNA reads TGTGCCAGCAGTGGGGACAGGGGAGTTGGCTACACCTTC. It yields the protein CASSGDRGVGYTF.

This chain connects TRBV24-1 to TRBJ1-5, with a possible D match to TRBD1 (6 bases). The germline CDR1 and CDR2 sequences are KGHDR and SFDVKD. V was trimmed by 3 bases and J by 3 bases, leaving 17 bases between them. This CDR3 has 17 amino acids. The CDR3, as DNA: TGTGCCACCAGTGATGCCCAATTGGGGGCCGTCAATCAGCCCCAGCATTTT. Protein product: CATSDAQLGAVNQPQHF.

The CDR3 nucleotides read TGTGCCACCTGGGACAGAGTCAATCAGCCCCAGCATTTT. Protein product: CATWDRVNQPQHF. V and J are TRBV6-5 and TRBJ1-5, with 7 positions matching TRBD1. Germline V gene lookup returns CDR1 MNHEY and CDR2 SVGAGI. J was trimmed by 3 bases and V by 10 bases; bases with no gene match: 6. The CDR3 totals 13 residues.

The rearrangement joins TRBV18 to TRBJ1-4; possible D gene TRBD1, 5 bases. V lost 3 bases, J lost 7 bases, and 21 bases lay in between. The CDR3 spans 17 residues. The germline CDR1 and CDR2 sequences are KGHSH and LQKENI. The CDR3 DNA follows: TGTGCCAGCTCACCCCGAATGACCGAGGCCACAGGTGAAAAACTGTTTTTT. It codes for CASSPRMTEATGEKLFF.

A single count supports this clone. This chain joins TRBV11-1 and TRBJ2-7, with 7 bases that match TRBD1. Germline lookup yields CDR1 SGHAT and CDR2 FQDESV (reference sequence). Losses at the gene ends were 3 bases for V and 0 bases for J; bases not matched to a gene: 5. This CDR3 is 15 amino acids long. The DNA of the CDR3 is TGTGCCAGCAGCTTTGAGGGACAGAGCTCCTACGAGCAGTACTTC. This codes for CASSFEGQSSYEQYF.

DNA for the CDR3: TGTGCCAGCAGTTTTGAGGGGGCATTGGGAAATTCACCCCTCCACTTT. Protein sequence: CASSFEGALGNSPLHF. The rearrangement uses TRBV6-5 and TRBJ1-6, with TRBD1 identical over 7 bases. There are 16 residues in the CDR3. With 4 bases clipped from V and 7 bases from J, the junction kept 10 bases outside the gene matches. In germline, CDR1 is MNHEY, CDR2 SVGAGI.

This clone was seen once. The CDR3 region has the DNA TGTGCCAGCAGCCCGACGCTAGCGGAGATCAATGAGCAGTTCTTC. Translating it yields CASSPTLAEINEQFF. The chain has TRBV5-4 and TRBJ2-1; 7 bases match TRBD2. The germline gives CDR1 SGHNT, CDR2 YYREEE (reference sequence). V dropped 4 bases and J dropped 6; count of bases not matched to a gene: 10. This CDR3 has 15 amino acids.

The chain uses TRBV11-2 and TRBJ1-2; TRBD1 matches at 7 bases. CDR1 and CDR2 from the germline V gene are SGHAT and FQNNGV. This CDR3 spans 15 amino acids. With 5 bases clipped from V and 4 bases from J, the junction kept 10 bases outside the gene matches. The DNA for the CDR3 is TGTGCCAGCAGCCCAGGGGGGATACAGCCCTATGGCTACACCTTC. Protein: CASSPGGIQPYGYTF.

The sample holds a few counts of this clone. The genes are TRBV25-1 and TRBJ1-6; D is unresolved. This CDR3 has 11 residues. Trimming took off 1 base at V and 10 bases at J, with 2 bases between the two ends. The V gene's germline CDR1 is MGHDK and CDR2 SYGVNS. The CDR3 reads CASSESSPLHF. The DNA of the CDR3 is TGTGCCAGCAGTGAATCCTCACCCCTCCACTTT.

This sequence joins TRBV28 and TRBJ1-2, with D uncertain. This CDR3 comprises 15 residues. Germline V gene data show CDR1 as MDHEN and CDR2 as SYDVKM. The ends were cut back, 5 bases at V and 5 bases at J, with 18 bases in the middle. This CDR3 reads CASSPTTAALYGYTF. CDR3 DNA sequence: TGTGCCAGCAGTCCAACAACAGCGGCACTATATGGCTACACCTTC.

The gene calls are TRBV13 and TRBJ1-1, with TRBD1 as a possible D gene (5 bases). The germline V and J ends were trimmed by 1 base and 4 bases, with 13 bases remaining between them. This CDR3 has 15 residues. Germline-derived CDR1 and CDR2 are PRHDT and FYEKMQ (reference sequence). DNA for the CDR3: TGTGCCAGCAGCTTAGATCGGGGGTTGGGCACTGAAGCTTTCTTT. It is translated as CASSLDRGLGTEAFF.

The rearrangement links TRBV30 to TRBJ2-1; D unclear. CDR3 length: 10 amino acids. Looked up from germline, CDR1 is GTSNPN and CDR2 is SVGIG (reference sequence). The germline V and J ends were trimmed by 0 bases and 10 bases, with 4 bases remaining between them. The CDR3 DNA reads as TGTGCCTGGAGTGTAAACGAGCAGTTCTTC. Protein: CAWSVNEQFF.

This chain joins TRBV11-1 and TRBJ2-7, with 9 bases matching TRBD1. J gave up 3 bases and V 1 base, and 4 bases lay outside the gene matches. CDR3 length: 15 amino acids. Germline CDR1 and CDR2: SGHAT and FQDESV (reference sequence). CDR3 amino acids: CASSLGQGEIYEQYF. In nucleotides, the CDR3 is TGTGCCAGCAGCTTAGGACAGGGGGAAATCTACGAGCAGTACTTC.

The rearrangement uses TRBV7-3 and TRBJ2-7, with D uncertain. CDR1 and CDR2 from the germline V gene are SGHTA and FQGTGA. V was cut by 5 bases and J by 4 bases, with 9 bases left in between. CDR3 size: 12 residues. The CDR3 coding sequence is TGTGCCAGCAGCCCTAATAGTTACGAGCAGTACTTC. Translated: CASSPNSYEQYF.

The chain is built from TRBV19 and TRBJ1-5; D not certain. The V gene's germline CDR1 is LNHDA and CDR2 SQIVND (reference sequence). The CDR3 has 16 residues. The CDR3 protein is CATSSGAQVGNQPQHF. The CDR3 DNA follows: TGTGCTACCAGTAGTGGAGCCCAAGTGGGCAATCAGCCCCAGCATTTT.

V gene TRBV28 combines with J gene TRBJ1-1; D is unresolved. CDR1 is MDHEN and CDR2 is SYDVKM in the germline V gene. The CDR3 is 12 amino acids. V was shortened by 5 bases and J by 2 bases, with 6 bases between the two germline ends. Here the CDR3 reads CASSQPNTEAFF. CDR3 bases: TGTGCCAGCAGTCAGCCCAACACTGAAGCTTTCTTT.

The chain joins TRBV2 to TRBJ1-3, with D unresolved. The germline gives CDR1 SNHLY, CDR2 FYNNEI. The V gene lost 5 bases and the J gene lost 0 bases, with 11 bases spanning the gap. The CDR3 covers 15 residues. This CDR3 reads CASSRWGVSGNTIYF. Here the CDR3 DNA reads TGTGCCAGCAGTAGGTGGGGAGTCTCTGGAAACACCATATATTTT.

The chain joins TRBV7-2 to TRBJ2-1, with D tentatively TRBD1 or TRBD2 (5 bases each). The CDR3 is 16 residues long. Trimming took 5 bases from V and 3 from J, leaving 17 bases between them. Germline V gives CDR1 SGHTA, CDR2 FQGNSA. The CDR3 bases are TGTGCCAGCAGCCTCCGAGGGCAGGGTTTCTACAATGAGCAGTTCTTC. Protein: CASSLRGQGFYNEQFF.

The V and J genes are TRBV3-1 (or the pseudogene TRBV3-2) and TRBJ2-7; D is unclear. This CDR3 region has 15 residues. The germline V gene encodes CDR1 LGHDT and CDR2 YNNKEL (reference sequence). Trimming took 2 bases from V and 3 from J, leaving 14 bases between them. CDR3 region: CASSQSASRVYEQYF. The CDR3 DNA reads TGTGCCAGCAGCCAATCGGCATCTAGGGTCTACGAGCAGTACTTC.

The chain recombines TRBV28 with TRBJ1-6; D is uncertain. V was shortened by 1 base and J by 9 bases, with 13 bases between the two germline ends. The CDR3 is 15 residues long. In germline, CDR1 is MDHEN, CDR2 SYDVKM. This CDR3 reads CASSLSTSAGSPLHF. In nucleotides, the CDR3 is TGTGCCAGCAGTTTATCCACCTCCGCTGGTTCACCCCTCCACTTT.

The chain is built from TRBV28 and TRBJ2-7; D not certain. Germline V gene data show CDR1 as MDHEN and CDR2 as SYDVKM. V lost 5 bases to trimming and J lost 1 base, with 6 bases between them. CDR3 length: 12 residues. For the CDR3, the DNA is TGTGCCAGCAGTACAGAATCCTACGAGCAGTACTTC. It specifies CASSTESYEQYF.